The clone carrying this TCR beta chain was seen many times. As yet, its antigen is unknown. Investigators profiled TCR beta VDJ and CDR3 from genomic DNA template. TCRdb processed the reads anew with MiXCR; each CDR3 protein has one entry. The sample holds over 150,000 distinct CDR3 sequences, around 59% seen once. The data belong to a study of CD8+CD57+ T cells in acquired aplastic anemia. Turning to the study itself: In CD4+ cells, healthy donors produced an average of approximately 11 million reads. Study results and limitations: Comparison of patients with controls identified nearly 30 shared CD8+ CDR3 sequences.

The CDR3 has 14 residues. Looked up from germline, CDR1 is SGHRS and CDR2 is YFSETQ. The ends were cut back, 0 bases at V and 7 bases at J, with 13 bases in the middle. Sequenced sample: sorted CD4+, CD8+, or CD8+CD57+ T cells (not recorded which) from PBMCs. This clonotype was sampled from a human donor in good health, serving as a control. V is TRBV5-1 and J is TRBJ1-1; TRBD1 is a possible D gene (6 bases). CDR3 sequence (DNA): TGCGCCAGCAGCTTGGGCCAGGACAGCAGTGAAGCTTTCTTT. Translating gives CASSLGQDSSEAFF. Variable domain in full (rest from reference TRBV5-1 and TRBJ1-1): KAGVTQTPRYLIKTRGQQVTLSCSPISGHRSVSWYQQTPGQGLQFLFEYFSETQRNKGNFPGRFSGRQFSNSRSEMNVSTLELGDSALYLCASSLGQDSSEAFFGQGTRLTVV.